This T cell receptor (beta chain) was profiled in a study of T cell responses to AZD1222 COVID-19 vaccine. Study-level findings and limits: Most donors were white British and more were female, and clonal diversity was possibly underestimated. Spike-specific TCR breadth and depth rose after two AZD1222 doses. At baseline, seropositivity was found in only a handful of AZD1222 recipients.

Clones were read by immunoSEQ multiplex PCR, and TCRdb kept only the in-frame ones, dropping some. This table holds about 130,000 clones, 84% found once. The CDR3 contains 15 residues. Germline assignment: CDR1 MDHEN and CDR2 SYDVKM. Trimming cost V 2 bases and J 7 bases; bases outside gene matches: 6. As to this clone: What it recognizes is unknown.

This clonotype was obtained from an adult in good health. Sequences were derived from peripheral blood, sampled on day 0 of AZD1222 vaccination. The rearrangement uses TRBV28 and TRBJ2-2; 8 bases fit TRBD1. CDR3 in DNA: TGTGCCAGCAGTTTAGGGACAGGTGTAAGCGGGGAGCTGTTTTTT. Translation gives CASSLGTGVSGELFF.